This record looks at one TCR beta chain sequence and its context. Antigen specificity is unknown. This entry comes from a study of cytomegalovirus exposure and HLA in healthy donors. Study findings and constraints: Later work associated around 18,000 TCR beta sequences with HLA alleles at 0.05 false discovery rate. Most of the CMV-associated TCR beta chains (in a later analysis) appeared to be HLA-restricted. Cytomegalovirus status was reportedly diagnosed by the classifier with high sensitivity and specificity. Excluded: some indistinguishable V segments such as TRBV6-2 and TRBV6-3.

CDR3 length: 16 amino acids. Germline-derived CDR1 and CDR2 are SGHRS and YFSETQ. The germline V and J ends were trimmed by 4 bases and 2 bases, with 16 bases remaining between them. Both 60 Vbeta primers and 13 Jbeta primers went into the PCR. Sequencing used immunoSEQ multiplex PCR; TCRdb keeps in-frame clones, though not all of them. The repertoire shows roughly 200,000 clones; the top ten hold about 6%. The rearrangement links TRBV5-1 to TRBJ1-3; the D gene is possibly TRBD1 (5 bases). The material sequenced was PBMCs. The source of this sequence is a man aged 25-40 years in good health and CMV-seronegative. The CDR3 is CASSPTVGAAGNTIYF. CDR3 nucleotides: TGCGCCAGCAGCCCTACAGTAGGGGCGGCTGGAAACACCATATATTTT.